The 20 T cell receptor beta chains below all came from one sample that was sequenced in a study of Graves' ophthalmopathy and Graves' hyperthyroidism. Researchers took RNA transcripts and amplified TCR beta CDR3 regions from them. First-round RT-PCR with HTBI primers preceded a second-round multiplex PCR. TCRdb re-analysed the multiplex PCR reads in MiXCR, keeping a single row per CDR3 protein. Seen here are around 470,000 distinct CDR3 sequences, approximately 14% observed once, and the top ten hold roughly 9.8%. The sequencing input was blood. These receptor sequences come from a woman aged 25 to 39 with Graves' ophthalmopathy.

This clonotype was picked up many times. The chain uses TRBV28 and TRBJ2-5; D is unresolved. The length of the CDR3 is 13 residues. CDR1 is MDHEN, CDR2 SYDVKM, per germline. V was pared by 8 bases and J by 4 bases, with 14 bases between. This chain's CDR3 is CASRIGWGETQYF. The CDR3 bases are TGTGCCAGCCGAATTGGGTGGGGAGAGACCCAGTACTTC.

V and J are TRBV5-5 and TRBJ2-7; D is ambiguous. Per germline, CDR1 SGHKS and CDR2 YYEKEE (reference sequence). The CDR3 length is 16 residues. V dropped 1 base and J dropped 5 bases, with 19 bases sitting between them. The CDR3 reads CASSLQFPTGEDEQYF. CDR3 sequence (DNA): TGTGCCAGCAGCTTGCAGTTCCCCACGGGCGAGGACGAGCAGTACTTC.

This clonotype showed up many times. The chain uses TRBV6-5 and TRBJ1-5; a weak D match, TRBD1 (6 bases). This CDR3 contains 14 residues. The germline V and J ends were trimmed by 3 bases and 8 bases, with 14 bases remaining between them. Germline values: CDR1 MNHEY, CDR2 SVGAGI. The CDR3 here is CASSYVRGAEPQHF. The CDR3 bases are TGTGCCAGCAGTTATGTCCGGGGGGCAGAGCCCCAGCATTTT.

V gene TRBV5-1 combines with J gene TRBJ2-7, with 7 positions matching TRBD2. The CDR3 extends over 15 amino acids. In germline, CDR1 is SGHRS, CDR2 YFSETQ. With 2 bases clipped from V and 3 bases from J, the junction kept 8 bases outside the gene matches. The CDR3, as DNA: TGCGCCAGCAGCTTTGCTCAGGGAGGGAGCTACGAGCAGTACTTC. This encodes CASSFAQGGSYEQYF.

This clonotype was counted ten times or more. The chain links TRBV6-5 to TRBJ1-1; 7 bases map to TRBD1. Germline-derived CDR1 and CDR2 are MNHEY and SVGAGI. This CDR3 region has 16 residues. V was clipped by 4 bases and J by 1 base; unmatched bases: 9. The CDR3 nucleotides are TGTGCCAGCAGTTCGGATTACAGGGGAAGGAACACTGAAGCTTTCTTT. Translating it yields CASSSDYRGRNTEAFF.

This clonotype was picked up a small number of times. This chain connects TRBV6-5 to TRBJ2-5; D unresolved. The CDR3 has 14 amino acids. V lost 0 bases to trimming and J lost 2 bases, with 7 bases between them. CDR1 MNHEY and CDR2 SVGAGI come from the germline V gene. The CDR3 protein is CASSYSVNQETQYF. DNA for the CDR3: TGTGCCAGCAGTTACTCAGTCAATCAAGAGACCCAGTACTTC.

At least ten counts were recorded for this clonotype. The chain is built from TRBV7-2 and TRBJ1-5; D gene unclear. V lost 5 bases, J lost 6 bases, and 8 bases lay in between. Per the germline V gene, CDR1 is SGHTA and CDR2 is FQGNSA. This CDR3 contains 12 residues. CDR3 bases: TGTGCCAGCAGCCCCCGGGGTCAGCCCCAGCATTTT. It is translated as CASSPRGQPQHF.

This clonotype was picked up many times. The CDR3 sequence is CASSKSWTEAFF. CDR3 DNA: TGTGCCAGCAGTAAGAGCTGGACTGAAGCTTTCTTT. This chain uses TRBV12-3 or TRBV12-4 with TRBJ1-1, with D hard to call. The CDR3 is made up of 12 amino acids. V was shortened by 5 bases and J by 5 bases, with 9 bases between the two germline ends.

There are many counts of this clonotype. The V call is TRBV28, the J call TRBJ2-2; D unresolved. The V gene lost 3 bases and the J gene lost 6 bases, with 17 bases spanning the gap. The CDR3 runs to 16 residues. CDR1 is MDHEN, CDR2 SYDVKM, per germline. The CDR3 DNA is TGTGCCAGCAGTTTCCCCCCGGGTCTTTCCTCCGGGGAGCTGTTTTTT. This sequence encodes CASSFPPGLSSGELFF.

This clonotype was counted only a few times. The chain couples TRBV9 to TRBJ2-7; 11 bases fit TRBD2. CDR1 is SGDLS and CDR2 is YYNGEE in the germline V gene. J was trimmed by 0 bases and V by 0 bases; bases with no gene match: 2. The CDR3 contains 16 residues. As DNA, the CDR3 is TGTGCCAGCAGCGTAGGTAGCGGGGGGGCCTCCTACGAGCAGTACTTC. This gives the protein CASSVGSGGASYEQYF.

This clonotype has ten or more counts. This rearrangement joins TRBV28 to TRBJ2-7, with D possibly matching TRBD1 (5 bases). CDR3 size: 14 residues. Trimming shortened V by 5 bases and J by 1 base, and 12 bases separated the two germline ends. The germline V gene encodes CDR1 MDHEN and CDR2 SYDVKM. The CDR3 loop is CASSPRTISYEQYF. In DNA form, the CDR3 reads TGTGCCAGCAGTCCCCGGACAATTTCCTACGAGCAGTACTTC.

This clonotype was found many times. Here the CDR3 DNA reads TGTGCCACCAGAAGACAGGGCGCGCAGCCCCAGCATTTT. Amino acids: CATRRQGAQPQHF. The chain carries TRBV15 and TRBJ1-5; 7 nucleotides align to TRBD1. CDR3 length: 13 residues. The trim removed 6 bases at V and 7 bases at J, leaving 6 bases unmatched. Germline loops: CDR1 LNHNV, CDR2 YYDKDF (reference sequence).

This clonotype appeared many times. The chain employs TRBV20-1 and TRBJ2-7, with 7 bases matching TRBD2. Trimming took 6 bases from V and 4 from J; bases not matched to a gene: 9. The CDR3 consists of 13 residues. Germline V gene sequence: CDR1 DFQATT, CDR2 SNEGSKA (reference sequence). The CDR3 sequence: CSATRLALYEQYF. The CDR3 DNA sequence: TGCAGTGCGACGCGACTAGCCTTGTACGAGCAGTACTTC.

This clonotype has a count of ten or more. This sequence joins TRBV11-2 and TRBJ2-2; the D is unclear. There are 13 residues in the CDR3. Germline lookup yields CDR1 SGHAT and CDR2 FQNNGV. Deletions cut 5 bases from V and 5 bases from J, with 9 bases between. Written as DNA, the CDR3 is TGTGCCAGCAGCATGGAAGGGACCGGGGAGCTGTTTTTT. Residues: CASSMEGTGELFF.

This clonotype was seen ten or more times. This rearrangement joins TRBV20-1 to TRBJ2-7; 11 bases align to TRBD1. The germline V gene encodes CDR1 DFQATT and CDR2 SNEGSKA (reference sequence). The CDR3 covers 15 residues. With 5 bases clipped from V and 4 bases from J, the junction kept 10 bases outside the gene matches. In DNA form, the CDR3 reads TGCAGTGCTCCCCGGGCAGGGACAGGGGGTTACGAGCAGTACTTC. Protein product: CSAPRAGTGGYEQYF.

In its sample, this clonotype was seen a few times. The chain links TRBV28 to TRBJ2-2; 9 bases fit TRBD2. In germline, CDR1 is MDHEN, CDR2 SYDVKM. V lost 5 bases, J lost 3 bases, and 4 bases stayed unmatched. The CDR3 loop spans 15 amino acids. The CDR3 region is CASSTSGRYTGELFF. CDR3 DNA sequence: TGTGCCAGCAGTACTAGCGGGCGATACACCGGGGAGCTGTTTTTT. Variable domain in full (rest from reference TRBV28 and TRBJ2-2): DVKVTQSSRYLVKRTGEKVFLECVQDMDHENMFWYRQDPGLGLRLIYFSYDVKMKEKGDIPEGYSVSREKKERFSLILESASTNQTSMYLCASSTSGRYTGELFFGEGSRLTVL.

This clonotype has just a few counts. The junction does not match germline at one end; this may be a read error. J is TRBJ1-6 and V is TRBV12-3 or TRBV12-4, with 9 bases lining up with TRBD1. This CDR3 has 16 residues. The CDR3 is CARSSGQGPYNSPLHF. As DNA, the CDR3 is TGTGCCCGCAGTTCTGGACAGGGGCCCTATAATTCACCCCTCCACTTT.

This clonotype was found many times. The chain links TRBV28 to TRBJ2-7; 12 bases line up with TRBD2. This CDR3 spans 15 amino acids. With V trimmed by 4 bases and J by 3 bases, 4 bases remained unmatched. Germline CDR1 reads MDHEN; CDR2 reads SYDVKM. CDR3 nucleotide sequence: TGTGCCAGCAGTTCGCGGACTAGCGGGGACTACGAGCAGTACTTC. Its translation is CASSSRTSGDYEQYF.

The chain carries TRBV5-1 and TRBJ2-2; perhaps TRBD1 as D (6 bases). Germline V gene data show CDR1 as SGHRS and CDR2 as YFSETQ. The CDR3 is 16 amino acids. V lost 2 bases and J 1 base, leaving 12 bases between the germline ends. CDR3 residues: CASSFNRERNTGELFF. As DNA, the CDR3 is TGCGCCAGCAGCTTCAACAGGGAGCGGAACACCGGGGAGCTGTTTTTT.

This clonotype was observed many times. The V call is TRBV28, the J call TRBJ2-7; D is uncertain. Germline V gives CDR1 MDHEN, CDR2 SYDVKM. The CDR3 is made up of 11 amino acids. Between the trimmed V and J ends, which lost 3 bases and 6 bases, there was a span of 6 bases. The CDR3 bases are TGTGCCAGCAGTTTGTATGCCGAGCAGTACTTC. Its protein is CASSLYAEQYF.